The present TCR beta chain was sequenced within a study of T cell repertoires in cytomegalovirus infection. The wider study: Matching HLA type and CMV infection were both indicated by public TCR beta signatures.

CDR1 is SGHVS and CDR2 is FQNEAQ in the germline V gene. This CDR3 comprises 13 residues. TCRdb processed the reads anew with MiXCR; each CDR3 protein has one entry. The sample includes about 130,000 distinct CDR3 sequences, roughly 8.2% seen only once; the top ten take 10%. In the case of this clonotype: The antigen is not known. An end of the junction does not agree with germline; a read error may underlie this.

General study results and limits: Ex vivo responses were dominated by HLA-C-restricted CMV-specific TCR beta clonotypes. Identification of carriers of CMV plus the relevant HLA was achieved through cumulative public TCR beta family frequency.

The source of this sequence is a human donor in good health (CMV status not recorded). Some clones in this sample may be carry-over from other donors' samples. J is TRBJ1-1 and V is TRBV7-8; D remains unclear. Sample: PBMCs. The CDR3 DNA is TGTGCCAGCAGCTTAAGACCGAACACTGACGCTTTCTTT. It codes for CASSLRPNTDAFF.